The sequence of this TCR beta chain was determined in a study of blood T cell repertoires in COVID-19. TCRdb's table, derived via immunoSEQ multiplex PCR, lists solely in-frame clones and lacks some. Found here are over 60,000 clones, under 95% of them singletons; the top ten hold 16%. This CDR3 is built from 14 residues. Germline V gene lookup returns CDR1 SGHRS and CDR2 YFSETQ. V lost 5 bases and J lost 10; bases outside the gene matches: 9. This clone was found a few times. V gene TRBV5-1 combines with J gene TRBJ1-6; 7 bases match TRBD1. The receptor comes from an elderly woman with active or convalescent COVID-19. The source material was peripheral blood. Here the CDR3 reads CASRPGTAASPLHF. CDR3 nucleotides: TGCGCCAGCAGACCCGGGACAGCCGCATCACCCCTCCACTTT. Drawing the rest from reference TRBV5-1 and TRBJ1-6, the complete variable domain is KAGVTQTPRYLIKTRGQQVTLSCSPISGHRSVSWYQQTPGQGLQFLFEYFSETQRNKGNFPGRFSGRQFSNSRSEMNVSTLELGDSALYLCASRPGTAASPLHFGNGTRLTVT.